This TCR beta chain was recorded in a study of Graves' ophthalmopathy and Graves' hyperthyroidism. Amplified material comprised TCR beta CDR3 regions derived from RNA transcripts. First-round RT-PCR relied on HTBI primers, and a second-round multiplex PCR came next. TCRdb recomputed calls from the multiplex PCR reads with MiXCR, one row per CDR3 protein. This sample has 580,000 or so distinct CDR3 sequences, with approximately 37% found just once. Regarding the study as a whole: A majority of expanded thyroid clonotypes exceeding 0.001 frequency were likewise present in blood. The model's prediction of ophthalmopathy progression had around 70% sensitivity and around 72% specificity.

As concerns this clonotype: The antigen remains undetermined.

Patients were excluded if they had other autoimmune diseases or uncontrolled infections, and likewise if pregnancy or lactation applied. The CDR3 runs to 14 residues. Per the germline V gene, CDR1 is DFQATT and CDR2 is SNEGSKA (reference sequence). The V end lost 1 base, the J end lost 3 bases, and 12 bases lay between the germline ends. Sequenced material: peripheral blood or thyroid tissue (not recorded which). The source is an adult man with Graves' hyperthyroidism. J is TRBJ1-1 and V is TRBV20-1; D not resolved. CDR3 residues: CSARAGIADTEAFF. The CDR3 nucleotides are TGCAGTGCTAGAGCGGGGATTGCGGACACTGAAGCTTTCTTT.